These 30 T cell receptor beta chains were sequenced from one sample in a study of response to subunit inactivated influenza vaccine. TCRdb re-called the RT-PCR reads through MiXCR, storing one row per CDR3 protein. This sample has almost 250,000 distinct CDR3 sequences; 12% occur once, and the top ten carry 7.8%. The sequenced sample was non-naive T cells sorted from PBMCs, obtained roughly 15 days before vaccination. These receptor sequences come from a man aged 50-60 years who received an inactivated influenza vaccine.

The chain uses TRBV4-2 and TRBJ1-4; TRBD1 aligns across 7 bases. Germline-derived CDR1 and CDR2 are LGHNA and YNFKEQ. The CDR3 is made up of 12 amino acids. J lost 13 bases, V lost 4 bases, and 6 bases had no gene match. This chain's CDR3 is CASSRVDRSLFF. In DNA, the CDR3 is TGTGCCAGCAGCCGAGTGGACAGGTCACTGTTTTTT.

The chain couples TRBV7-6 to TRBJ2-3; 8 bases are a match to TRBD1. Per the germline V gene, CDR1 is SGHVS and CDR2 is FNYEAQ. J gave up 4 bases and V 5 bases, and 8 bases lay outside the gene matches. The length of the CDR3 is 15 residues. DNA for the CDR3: TGTGCCAGCAGCCCCAGACAGGGGCGCGCAGATACGCAGTATTTT. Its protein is CASSPRQGRADTQYF. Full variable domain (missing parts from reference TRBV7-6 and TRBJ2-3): GAGVSQSPRYKVTKRGQDVALRCDPISGHVSLYWYRQALGQGPEFLTYFNYEAQQDKSGLPNDRFSAERPEGSISTLTIQRTEQRDSAMYRCASSPRQGRADTQYFGPGTRLTVL.

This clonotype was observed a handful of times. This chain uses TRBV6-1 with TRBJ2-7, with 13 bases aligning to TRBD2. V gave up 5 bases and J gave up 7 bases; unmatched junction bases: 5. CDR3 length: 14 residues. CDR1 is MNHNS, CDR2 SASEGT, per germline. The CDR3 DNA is TGTGCCAGCAGTAGAGAGACTAGCGGGAGGGAGCAGTACTTC. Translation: CASSRETSGREQYF.

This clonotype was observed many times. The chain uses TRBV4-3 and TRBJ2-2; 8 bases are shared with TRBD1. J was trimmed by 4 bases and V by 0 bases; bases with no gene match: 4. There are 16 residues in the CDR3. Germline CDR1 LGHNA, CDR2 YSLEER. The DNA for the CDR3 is TGCGCCAGCAGCCAAGAAACAGGGGGGAGCACCGGGGAGCTGTTTTTT. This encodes CASSQETGGSTGELFF.

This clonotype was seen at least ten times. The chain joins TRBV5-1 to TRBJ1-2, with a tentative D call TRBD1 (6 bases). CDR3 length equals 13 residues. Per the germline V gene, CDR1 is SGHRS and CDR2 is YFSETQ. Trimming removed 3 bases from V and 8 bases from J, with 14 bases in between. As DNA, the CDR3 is TGCGCCAGCAGCTGGGGGGCGGAAAACGGCTACACCTTC. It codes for CASSWGAENGYTF.

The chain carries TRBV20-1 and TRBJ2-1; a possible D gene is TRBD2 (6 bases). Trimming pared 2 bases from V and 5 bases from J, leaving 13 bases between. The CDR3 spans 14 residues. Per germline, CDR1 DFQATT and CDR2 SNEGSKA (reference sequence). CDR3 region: CSARLRGWNNEQFF. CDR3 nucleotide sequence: TGCAGTGCTAGATTGCGGGGTTGGAACAATGAGCAGTTCTTC.

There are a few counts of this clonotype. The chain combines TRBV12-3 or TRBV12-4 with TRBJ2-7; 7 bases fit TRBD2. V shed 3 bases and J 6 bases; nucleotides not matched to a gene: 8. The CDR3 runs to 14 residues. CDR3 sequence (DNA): TGTGCCAGCAGTTTTACGGGAGGAAGGAGCGAGCAGTACTTC. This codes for CASSFTGGRSEQYF.

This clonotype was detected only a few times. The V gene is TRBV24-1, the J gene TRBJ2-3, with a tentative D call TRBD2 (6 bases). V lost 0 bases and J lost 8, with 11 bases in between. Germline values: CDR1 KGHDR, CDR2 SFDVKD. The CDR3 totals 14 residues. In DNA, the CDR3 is TGTGCCACCAGTGATTTGGGAGGGAGTAGTACGCAGTATTTT. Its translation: CATSDLGGSSTQYF.

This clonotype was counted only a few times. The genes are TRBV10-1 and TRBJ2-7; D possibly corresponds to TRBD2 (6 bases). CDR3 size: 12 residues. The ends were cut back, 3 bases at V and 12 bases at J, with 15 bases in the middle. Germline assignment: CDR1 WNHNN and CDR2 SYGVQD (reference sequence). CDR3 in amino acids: CASSDAGGKLYF. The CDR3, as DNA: TGCGCCAGCAGTGATGCGGGCGGGAAACTGTACTTC.

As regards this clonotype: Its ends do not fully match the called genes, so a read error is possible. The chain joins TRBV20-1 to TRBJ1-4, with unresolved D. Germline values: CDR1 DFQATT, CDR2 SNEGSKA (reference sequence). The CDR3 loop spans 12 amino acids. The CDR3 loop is CIPNPTTEKLFF. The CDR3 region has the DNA TGCATCCCGAACCCAACTACTGAAAAACTGTTTTTT.

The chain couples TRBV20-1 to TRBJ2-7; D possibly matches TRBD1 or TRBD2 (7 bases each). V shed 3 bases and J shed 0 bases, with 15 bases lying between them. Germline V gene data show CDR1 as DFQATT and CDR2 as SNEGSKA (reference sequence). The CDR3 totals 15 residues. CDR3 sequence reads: CSASLTGRASYEQYF. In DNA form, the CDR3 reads TGCAGTGCTAGTTTGACAGGGAGGGCCTCCTACGAGCAGTACTTC.

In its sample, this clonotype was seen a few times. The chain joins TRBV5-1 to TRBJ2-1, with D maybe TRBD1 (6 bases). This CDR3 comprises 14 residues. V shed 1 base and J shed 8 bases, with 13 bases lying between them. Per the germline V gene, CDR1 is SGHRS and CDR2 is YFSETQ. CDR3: CASSLSQGRDEQFF. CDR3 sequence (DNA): TGCGCCAGCAGCTTGTCACAGGGACGGGATGAGCAGTTCTTC.

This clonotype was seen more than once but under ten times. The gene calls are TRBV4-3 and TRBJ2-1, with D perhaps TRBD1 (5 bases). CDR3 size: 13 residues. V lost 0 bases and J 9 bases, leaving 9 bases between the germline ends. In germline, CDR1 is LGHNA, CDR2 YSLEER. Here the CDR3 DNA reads TGCGCCAGCAGCCAAGATCTAAGGGGTGAGCAGTTCTTC. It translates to CASSQDLRGEQFF.

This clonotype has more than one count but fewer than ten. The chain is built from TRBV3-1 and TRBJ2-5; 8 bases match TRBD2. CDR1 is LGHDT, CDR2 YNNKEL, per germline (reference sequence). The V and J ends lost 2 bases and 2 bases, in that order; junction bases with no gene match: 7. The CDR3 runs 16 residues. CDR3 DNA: TGTGCCAGCAGCCAACACTCAAGCGGGAGACAAGAGACCCAGTACTTC. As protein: CASSQHSSGRQETQYF.

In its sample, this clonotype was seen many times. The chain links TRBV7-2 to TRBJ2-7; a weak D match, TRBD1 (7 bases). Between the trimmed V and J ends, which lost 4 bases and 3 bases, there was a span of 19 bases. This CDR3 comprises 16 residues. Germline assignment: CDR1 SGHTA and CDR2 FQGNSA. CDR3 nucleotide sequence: TGTGCCAGCAGCTCCTCGAGGGGGGACAGCCGCTACGAGCAGTACTTC. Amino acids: CASSSSRGDSRYEQYF.

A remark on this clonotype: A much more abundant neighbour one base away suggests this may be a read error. The CDR3 spells CASGPYRGLDEQYF. The CDR3, as DNA: TGTGCCAGCGGCCCTTACAGGGGACTGGACGAGCAGTACTTC. The rearrangement uses TRBV3-1 and TRBJ2-7; D possibly corresponds to TRBD1 (7 bases). Germline V gives CDR1 LGHDT, CDR2 YNNKEL (reference sequence). Trimming removed 8 bases from V and 5 bases from J, with 19 bases in between. The CDR3 has 14 amino acids.

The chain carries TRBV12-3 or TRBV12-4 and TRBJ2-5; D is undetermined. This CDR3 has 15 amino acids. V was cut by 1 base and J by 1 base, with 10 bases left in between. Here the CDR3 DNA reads TGTGCCAGCAGTTTAGGAAGGACGCGCCAAGAGACCCAGTACTTC. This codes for CASSLGRTRQETQYF.

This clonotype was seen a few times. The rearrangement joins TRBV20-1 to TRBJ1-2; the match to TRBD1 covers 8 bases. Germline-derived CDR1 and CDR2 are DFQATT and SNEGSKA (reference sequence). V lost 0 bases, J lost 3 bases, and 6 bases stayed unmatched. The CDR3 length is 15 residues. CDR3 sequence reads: CSARDPTGVDYGYTF. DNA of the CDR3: TGCAGTGCTAGAGACCCGACAGGGGTGGACTATGGCTACACCTTC.

CDR3 nucleotide sequence: TGTGCCAGCAGCTTACGGCGCGGGCCTAGCTCCTACGAGCAGTACTTC. Protein sequence: CASSLRRGPSSYEQYF. The chain has TRBV7-8 and TRBJ2-7, with D tentatively TRBD2 (5 bases). The CDR3 loop spans 16 amino acids. Per the germline V gene, CDR1 is SGHVS and CDR2 is FQNEAQ. V lost 2 bases to trimming and J lost 0 bases, with 14 bases between them.

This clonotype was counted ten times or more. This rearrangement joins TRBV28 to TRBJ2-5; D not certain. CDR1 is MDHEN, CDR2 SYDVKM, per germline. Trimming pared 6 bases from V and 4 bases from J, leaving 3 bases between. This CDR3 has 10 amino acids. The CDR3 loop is CASSTETQYF. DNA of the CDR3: TGTGCCAGCAGCACAGAGACCCAGTACTTC.

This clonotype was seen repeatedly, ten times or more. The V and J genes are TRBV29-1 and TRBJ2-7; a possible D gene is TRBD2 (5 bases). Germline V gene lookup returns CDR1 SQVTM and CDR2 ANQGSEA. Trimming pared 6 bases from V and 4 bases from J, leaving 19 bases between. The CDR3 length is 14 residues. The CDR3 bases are TGCAGCGTGAGGGTGGTGGGGTCCGGATACGAGCAGTACTTC. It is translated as CSVRVVGSGYEQYF.

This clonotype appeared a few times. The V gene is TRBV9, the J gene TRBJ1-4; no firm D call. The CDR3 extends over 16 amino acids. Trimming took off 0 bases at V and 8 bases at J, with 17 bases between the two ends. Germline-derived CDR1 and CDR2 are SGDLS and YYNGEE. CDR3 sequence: CASSVGTSTYGEKLFF. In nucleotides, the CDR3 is TGTGCCAGCAGCGTAGGGACTTCAACATACGGAGAAAAACTGTTTTTT.

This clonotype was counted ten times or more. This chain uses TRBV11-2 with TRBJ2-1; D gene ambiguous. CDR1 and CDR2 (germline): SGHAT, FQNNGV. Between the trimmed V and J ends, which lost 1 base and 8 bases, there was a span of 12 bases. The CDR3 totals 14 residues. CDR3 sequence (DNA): TGTGCCAGCAGCTTAGGGATTACTTGGGATGAGCAGTTCTTC. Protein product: CASSLGITWDEQFF.

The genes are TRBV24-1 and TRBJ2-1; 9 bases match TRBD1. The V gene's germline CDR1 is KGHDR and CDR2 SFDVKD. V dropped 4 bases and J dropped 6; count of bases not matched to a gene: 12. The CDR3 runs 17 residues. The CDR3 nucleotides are TGTGCCACCAGTGACAGCGCCGGGACAGGGCTTGGCAATGAGCAGTTCTTC. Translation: CATSDSAGTGLGNEQFF.

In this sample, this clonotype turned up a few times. In DNA form, the CDR3 reads TGTGCCAGCAGCTTGGGTATAGGGACTAGATCAGATACGCAGTATTTT. It encodes CASSLGIGTRSDTQYF. The chain is built from TRBV5-6 and TRBJ2-3, with 8 nucleotides matching TRBD2. Germline V CDR1 and CDR2: SGHDT, YYEEEE. The CDR3 is 16 amino acids. Trimming took 0 bases from V and 4 from J; bases not matched to a gene: 7.

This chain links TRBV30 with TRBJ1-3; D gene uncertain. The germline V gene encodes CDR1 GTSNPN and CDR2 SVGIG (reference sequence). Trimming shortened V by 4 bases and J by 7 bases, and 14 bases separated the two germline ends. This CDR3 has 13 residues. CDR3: CAWKGWVSNTIYF. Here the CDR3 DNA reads TGTGCCTGGAAAGGCTGGGTCTCCAACACCATATATTTT.

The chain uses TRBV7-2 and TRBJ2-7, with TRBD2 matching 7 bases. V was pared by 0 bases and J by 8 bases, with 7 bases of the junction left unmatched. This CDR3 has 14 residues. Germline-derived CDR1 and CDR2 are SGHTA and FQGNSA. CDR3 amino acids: CASSLASAGVKQYF. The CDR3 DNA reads TGTGCCAGCAGCTTAGCGAGTGCGGGGGTAAAGCAGTACTTC. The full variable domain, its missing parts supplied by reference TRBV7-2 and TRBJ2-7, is GAGVSQSPSNKVTEKGKDVELRCDPISGHTALYWYRQSLGQGLEFLIYFQGNSAPDKSGLPSDRFSAERTGGSVSTLTIQRTQQEDSAVYLCASSLASAGVKQYFGPGTRLTVT.

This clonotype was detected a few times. DNA of the CDR3: TGTGCCAGCAGTTACAGTTCCAGGGGTGCCTACGAGCAGTACTTC. This translates into CASSYSSRGAYEQYF. The chain employs TRBV6-5 and TRBJ2-7; TRBD1 is a possible D gene (6 bases). CDR1 and CDR2 (germline): MNHEY, SVGAGI. The CDR3 consists of 15 residues. V lost 2 bases to trimming and J lost 2 bases, with 13 bases between them.

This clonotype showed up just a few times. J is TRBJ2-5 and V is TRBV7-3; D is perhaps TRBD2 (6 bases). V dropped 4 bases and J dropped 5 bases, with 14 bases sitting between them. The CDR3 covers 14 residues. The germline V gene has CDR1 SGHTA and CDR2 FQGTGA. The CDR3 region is CASSSHAGSETQYF. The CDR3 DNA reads TGTGCCAGCAGCTCCCACGCGGGGAGCGAGACCCAGTACTTC.

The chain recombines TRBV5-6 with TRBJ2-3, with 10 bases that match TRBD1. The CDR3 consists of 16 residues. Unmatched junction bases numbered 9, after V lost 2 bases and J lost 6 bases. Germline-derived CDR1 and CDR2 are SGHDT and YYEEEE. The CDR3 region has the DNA TGTGCCAGCAGCTTAAGGGGACAGGGGATGTTGGATACGCAGTATTTT. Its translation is CASSLRGQGMLDTQYF. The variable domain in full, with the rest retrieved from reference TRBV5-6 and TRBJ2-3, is DAGVTQSPTHLIKTRGQQVTLRCSPKSGHDTVSWYQQALGQGPQFIFQYYEEEERQRGNFPDRFSGHQFPNYSSELNVNALLLGDSALYLCASSLRGQGMLDTQYFGPGTRLTVL.